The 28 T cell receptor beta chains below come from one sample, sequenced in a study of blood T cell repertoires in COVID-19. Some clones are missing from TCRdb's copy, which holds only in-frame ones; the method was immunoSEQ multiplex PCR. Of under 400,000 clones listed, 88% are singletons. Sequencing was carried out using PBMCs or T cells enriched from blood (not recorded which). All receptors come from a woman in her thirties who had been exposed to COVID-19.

CDR3 sequence: CASSLGGNRGDTQYF. DNA for the CDR3: TGTGCCAGCAGCTTAGGGGGCAACAGGGGGGATACGCAGTATTTT. The chain carries TRBV11-2 and TRBJ2-3; 8 bases are shared with TRBD1. This CDR3 contains 15 residues. Germline V lookup: CDR1 SGHAT, CDR2 FQNNGV. The V gene end was trimmed by 1 base and the J gene end by 6 bases; junction bases not matched to a gene: 6.

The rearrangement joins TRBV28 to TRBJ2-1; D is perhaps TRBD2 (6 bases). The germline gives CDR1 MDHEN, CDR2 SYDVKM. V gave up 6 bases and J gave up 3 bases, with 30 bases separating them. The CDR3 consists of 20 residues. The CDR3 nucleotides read TGTGCCAGCAGCACCGACTGGGGTATATCGGCCTTAGCGGTCTACAATGAGCAGTTCTTC. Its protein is CASSTDWGISALAVYNEQFF.

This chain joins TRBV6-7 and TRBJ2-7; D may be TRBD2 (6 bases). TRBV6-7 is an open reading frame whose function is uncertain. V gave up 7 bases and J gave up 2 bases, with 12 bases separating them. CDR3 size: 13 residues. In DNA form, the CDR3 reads TGTGCCAGCACGGACGGGGGTCCCTACGAGCAGTACTTC. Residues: CASTDGGPYEQYF.

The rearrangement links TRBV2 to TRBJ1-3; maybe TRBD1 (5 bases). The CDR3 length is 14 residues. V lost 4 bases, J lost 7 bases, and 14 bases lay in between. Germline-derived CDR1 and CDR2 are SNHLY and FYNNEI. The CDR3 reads CASSGWGLGNTIYF. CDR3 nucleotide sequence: TGTGCCAGCAGTGGATGGGGACTCGGTAACACCATATATTTT.

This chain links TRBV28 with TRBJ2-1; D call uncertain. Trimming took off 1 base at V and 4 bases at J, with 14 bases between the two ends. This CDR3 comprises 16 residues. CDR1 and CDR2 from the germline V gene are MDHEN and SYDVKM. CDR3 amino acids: CASSLSEFGNYNEQFF. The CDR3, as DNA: TGTGCCAGCAGTTTATCGGAGTTTGGTAATTACAATGAGCAGTTCTTC. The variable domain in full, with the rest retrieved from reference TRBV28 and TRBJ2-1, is DVKVTQSSRYLVKRTGEKVFLECVQDMDHENMFWYRQDPGLGLRLIYFSYDVKMKEKGDIPEGYSVSREKKERFSLILESASTNQTSMYLCASSLSEFGNYNEQFFGPGTRLTVL.

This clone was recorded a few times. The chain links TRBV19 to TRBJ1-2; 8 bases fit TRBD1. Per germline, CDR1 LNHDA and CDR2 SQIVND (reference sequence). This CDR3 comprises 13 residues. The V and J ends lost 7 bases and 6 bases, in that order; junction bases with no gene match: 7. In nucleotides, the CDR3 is TGTGCCAGTACGATCAGGACAGGGCATGGCTACACCTTC. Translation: CASTIRTGHGYTF. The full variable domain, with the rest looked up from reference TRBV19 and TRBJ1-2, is DGGITQSPKYLFRKEGQNVTLSCEQNLNHDAMYWYRQDPGQGLRLIYYSQIVNDFQKGDIAEGYSVSREKKESFPLTVTSAQKNPTAFYLCASTIRTGHGYTFGSGTRLTVV.

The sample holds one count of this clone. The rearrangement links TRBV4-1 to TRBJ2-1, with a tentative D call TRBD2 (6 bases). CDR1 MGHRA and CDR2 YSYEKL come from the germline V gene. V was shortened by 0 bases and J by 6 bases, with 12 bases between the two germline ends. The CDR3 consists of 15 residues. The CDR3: CASSQEGRGANEQFF. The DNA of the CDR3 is TGCGCCAGCAGCCAAGAAGGGCGGGGTGCCAATGAGCAGTTCTTC.

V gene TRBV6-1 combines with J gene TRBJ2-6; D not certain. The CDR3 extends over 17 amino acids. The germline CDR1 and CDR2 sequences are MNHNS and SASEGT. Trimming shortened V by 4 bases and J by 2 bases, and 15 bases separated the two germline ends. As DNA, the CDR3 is TGTGCCAGCAGTGCGTTTGGAGATCTAACTGGGGCCAACGTCCTGACTTTC. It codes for CASSAFGDLTGANVLTF.

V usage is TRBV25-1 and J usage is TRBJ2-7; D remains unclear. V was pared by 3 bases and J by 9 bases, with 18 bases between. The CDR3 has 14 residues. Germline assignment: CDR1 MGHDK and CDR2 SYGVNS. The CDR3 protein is CASSEYVALYSQYF. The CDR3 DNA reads TGTGCCAGCAGTGAGTATGTCGCCCTATACTCGCAGTACTTC.

CDR3 protein: CASSRTGATGNTIYF. CDR3 DNA sequence: TGCGCCAGCAGCCGAACAGGGGCCACTGGAAACACCATATATTTT. The chain has TRBV5-1 and TRBJ1-3; 7 bases are shared with TRBD1. Losses at the gene ends were 4 bases for V and 2 bases for J; bases not matched to a gene: 6. The CDR3 runs to 15 residues. Germline CDR1 is SGHRS and CDR2 is YFSETQ. Full variable domain (rest looked up from reference TRBV5-1 and TRBJ1-3): KAGVTQTPRYLIKTRGQQVTLSCSPISGHRSVSWYQQTPGQGLQFLFEYFSETQRNKGNFPGRFSGRQFSNSRSEMNVSTLELGDSALYLCASSRTGATGNTIYFGEGSWLTVV.

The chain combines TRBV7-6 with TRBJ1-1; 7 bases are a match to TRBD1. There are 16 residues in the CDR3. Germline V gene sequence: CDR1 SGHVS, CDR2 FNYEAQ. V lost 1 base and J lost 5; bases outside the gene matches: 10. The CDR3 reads CASSLVKGALDTEAFF. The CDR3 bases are TGTGCCAGCAGCTTAGTAAAGGGGGCATTAGATACTGAAGCTTTCTTT.

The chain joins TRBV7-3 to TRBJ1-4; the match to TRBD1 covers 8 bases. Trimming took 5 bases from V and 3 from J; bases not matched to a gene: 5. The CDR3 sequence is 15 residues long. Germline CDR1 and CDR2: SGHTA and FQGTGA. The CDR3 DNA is TGTGCCAGCAGCCGAACAGGGGGGGCTAATGAAAAACTGTTTTTT. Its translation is CASSRTGGANEKLFF.

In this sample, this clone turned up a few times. This chain's CDR3 is CASRLEKLPGTYSNQPQHF. The CDR3 DNA is TGTGCAAGTCGCTTAGAAAAGCTCCCCGGGACATATAGCAATCAGCCCCAGCATTTT. The chain carries TRBV12-2 and TRBJ1-5; the tabulated D call, TRBD1, remains unverified against the DNA. TRBV12-2 is designated a pseudogene. This CDR3 comprises 19 residues.

In nucleotides, the CDR3 is TGCAGCGTCGGGACAGGGGGGGATACGCAGTATTTT. This translates into CSVGTGGDTQYF. The chain joins TRBV29-1 to TRBJ2-3; TRBD1 matches at 11 bases. V lost 6 bases and J lost 6; bases outside the gene matches: 2. The CDR3 is 12 amino acids. Germline CDR1 reads SQVTM; CDR2 reads ANQGSEA.

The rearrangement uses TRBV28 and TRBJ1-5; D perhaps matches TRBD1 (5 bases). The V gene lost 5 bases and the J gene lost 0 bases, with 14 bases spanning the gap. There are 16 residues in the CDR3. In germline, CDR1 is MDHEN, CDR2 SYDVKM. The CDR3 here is CASSQGAPFSNQPQHF. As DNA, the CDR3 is TGTGCCAGCAGTCAAGGGGCACCGTTTAGCAATCAGCCCCAGCATTTT.

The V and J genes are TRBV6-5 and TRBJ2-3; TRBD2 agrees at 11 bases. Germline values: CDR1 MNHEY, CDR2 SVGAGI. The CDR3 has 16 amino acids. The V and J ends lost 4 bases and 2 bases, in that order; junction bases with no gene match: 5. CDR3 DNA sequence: TGTGCCAGCAGTTCCCCTAGCGGGAGGTCCACAGATACGCAGTATTTT. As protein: CASSSPSGRSTDTQYF.

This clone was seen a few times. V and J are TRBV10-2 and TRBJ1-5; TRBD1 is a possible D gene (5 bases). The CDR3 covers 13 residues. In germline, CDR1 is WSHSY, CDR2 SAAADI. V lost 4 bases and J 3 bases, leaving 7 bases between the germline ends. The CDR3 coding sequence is TGCGCCAGCAGTGGACAGCACAATCAGCCCCAGCATTTT. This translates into CASSGQHNQPQHF.

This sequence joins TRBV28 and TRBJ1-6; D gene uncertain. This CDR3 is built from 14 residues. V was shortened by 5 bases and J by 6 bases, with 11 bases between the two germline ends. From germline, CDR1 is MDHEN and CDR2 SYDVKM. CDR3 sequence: CASSLRAVNSPLHF. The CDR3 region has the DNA TGTGCCAGCAGTCTGAGGGCTGTTAATTCACCCCTCCACTTT.

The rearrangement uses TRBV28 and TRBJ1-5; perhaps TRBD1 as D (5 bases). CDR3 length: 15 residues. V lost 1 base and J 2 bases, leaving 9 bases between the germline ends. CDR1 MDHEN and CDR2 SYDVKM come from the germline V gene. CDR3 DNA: TGTGCCAGCAGTTTATTGGGGGAGGGCAATCAGCCCCAGCATTTT. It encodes CASSLLGEGNQPQHF.

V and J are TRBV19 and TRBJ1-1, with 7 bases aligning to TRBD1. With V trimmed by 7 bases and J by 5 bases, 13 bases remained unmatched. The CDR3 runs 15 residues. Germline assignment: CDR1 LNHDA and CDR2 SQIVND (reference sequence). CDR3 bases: TGTGCCAGTAAAAGGGGGCAGGGTATTGGAACTGAAGCTTTCTTT. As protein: CASKRGQGIGTEAFF.

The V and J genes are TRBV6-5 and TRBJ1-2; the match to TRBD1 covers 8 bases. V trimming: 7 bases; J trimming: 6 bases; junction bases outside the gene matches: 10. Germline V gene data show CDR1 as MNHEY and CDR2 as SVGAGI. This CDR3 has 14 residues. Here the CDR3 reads CASTMDRERHGYTF. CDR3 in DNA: TGTGCCAGCACCATGGACAGGGAAAGACATGGCTACACCTTC.

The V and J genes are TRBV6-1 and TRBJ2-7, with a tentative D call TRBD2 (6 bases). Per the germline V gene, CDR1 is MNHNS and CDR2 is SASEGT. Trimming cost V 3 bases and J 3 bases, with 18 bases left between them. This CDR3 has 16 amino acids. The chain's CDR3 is CASSDVKRAPDYEQYF. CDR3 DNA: TGTGCCAGCAGTGACGTCAAGCGGGCCCCAGACTACGAGCAGTACTTC.

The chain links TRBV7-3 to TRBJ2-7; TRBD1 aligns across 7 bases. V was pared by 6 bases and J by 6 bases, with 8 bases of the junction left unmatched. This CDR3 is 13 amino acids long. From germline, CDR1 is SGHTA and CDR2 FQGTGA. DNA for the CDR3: TGTGCCAGCAGTGCTGAGAGGGGGCTCGAGCAGTACTTC. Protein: CASSAERGLEQYF.

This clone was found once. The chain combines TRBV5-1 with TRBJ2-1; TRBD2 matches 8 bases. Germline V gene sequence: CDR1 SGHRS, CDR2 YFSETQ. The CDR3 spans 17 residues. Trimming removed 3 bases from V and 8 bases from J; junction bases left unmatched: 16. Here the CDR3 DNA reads TGCGCCAGCAGCTCGACCCGGGGGGGGAGTATACGTCATGAGCAGTTCTTC. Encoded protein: CASSSTRGGSIRHEQFF.

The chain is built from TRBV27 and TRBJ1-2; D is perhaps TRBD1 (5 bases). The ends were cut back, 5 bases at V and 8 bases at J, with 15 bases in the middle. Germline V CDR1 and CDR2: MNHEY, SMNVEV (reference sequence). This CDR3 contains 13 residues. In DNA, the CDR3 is TGTGCCAGCAGTACCCCAGGGCTGGGAGGCTACACCTTC. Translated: CASSTPGLGGYTF.

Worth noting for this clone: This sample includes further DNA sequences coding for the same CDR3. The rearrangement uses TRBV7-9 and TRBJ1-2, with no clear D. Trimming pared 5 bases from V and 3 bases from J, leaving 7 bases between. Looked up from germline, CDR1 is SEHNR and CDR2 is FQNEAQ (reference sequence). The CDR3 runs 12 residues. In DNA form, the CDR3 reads TGTGCCAGCAGCCCGGGAGACTATGGCTACACCTTC. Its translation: CASSPGDYGYTF.

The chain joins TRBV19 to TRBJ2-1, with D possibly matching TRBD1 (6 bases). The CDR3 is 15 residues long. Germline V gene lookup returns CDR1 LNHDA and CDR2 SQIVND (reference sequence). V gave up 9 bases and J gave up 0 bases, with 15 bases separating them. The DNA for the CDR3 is TGTGCCAGCGCAATGGACAGAAGCTCCTACAATGAGCAGTTCTTC. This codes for CASAMDRSSYNEQFF. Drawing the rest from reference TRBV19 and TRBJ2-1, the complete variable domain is DGGITQSPKYLFRKEGQNVTLSCEQNLNHDAMYWYRQDPGQGLRLIYYSQIVNDFQKGDIAEGYSVSREKKESFPLTVTSAQKNPTAFYLCASAMDRSSYNEQFFGPGTRLTVL.

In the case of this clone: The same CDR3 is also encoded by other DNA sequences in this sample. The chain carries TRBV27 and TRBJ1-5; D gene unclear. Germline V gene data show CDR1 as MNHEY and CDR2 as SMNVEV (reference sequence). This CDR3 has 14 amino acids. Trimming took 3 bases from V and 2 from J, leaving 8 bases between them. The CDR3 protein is CASSLGGGNQPQHF. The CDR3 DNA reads TGTGCCAGCAGTTTGGGCGGGGGCAATCAGCCCCAGCATTTT.